Listed below are T cell receptor beta chains from one sample, sequenced in a study of OX40 agonist ivuxolimab in advanced cancers. Clones were read by immunoSEQ multiplex PCR, and TCRdb kept only the in-frame ones, dropping some. The sample holds roughly 89,000 clones, more than 70% seen once. This sample comprised CD4+ or CD8+ T cells sorted from blood, obtained in a trial of the OX40 agonist ivuxolimab. These receptors all stem from an adult with an advanced solid tumor such as melanoma, head and neck, liver or kidney cancer. The CDR3 runs from the conserved cysteine through the conserved F or W. A D gene is named only where the DNA matches it firmly. Clone size is shown for a subset of rows, as once, few, many or a class of expanded clone.

>once|NA|TRBJ2-3|TRBV5-1
TGCGCCAGCACCTTTGTGGGGGTAGGGGACCCGAGCACAGATACGCAGTATTTT
CASTFVGVGDPSTDTQYF
>NA|NA|TRBJ1-5|TRBV5-6
TGTGCCAGCACCAGGGAGGGGGGGCAGCCCCAGCATTTT
CASTREGGQPQHF
>NA|TRBD1|TRBJ1-5|TRBV18
TGTGCCAGCTCAGGACAGGGGGGAGGTCAGCCCCAGCATTTT
CASSGQGGGQPQHF
>NA|NA|TRBJ1-1|TRBV20-1
TGCAGTGCCGGGGATACTGAAGCTTTCTTT
CSAGDTEAFF
>NA|TRBD1|TRBJ2-7|TRBV27
TGTGCCAGCAGTTTGCGACAGGGCTACGAGCAGTACTTC
CASSLRQGYEQYF
>NA|NA|TRBJ1-5|TRBV4-3
TGCGCCAGCAGCCAAGATAACAGCAATCAGCCCCAGCATTTT
CASSQDNSNQPQHF
>NA|NA|TRBJ2-7|TRBV6-5
TGTGCCAGCAGTCTCCGTCAGCCCTACGAGCAGTACTTC
CASSLRQPYEQYF
>NA|TRBD1|TRBJ1-2|TRBV5-1
TGCGCCAGCAGCTTAACCGGGACAGCTGGTTCTAACTATGGCTACACCTTC
CASSLTGTAGSNYGYTF
>once|NA|TRBJ2-7|TRBV6-5
TGTGCCAGCCGGCAGCTCTACGAGCAGTACTTC
CASRQLYEQYF
>NA|NA|TRBJ2-1|TRBV4-2
TGTGCCAGCAGCCAAGACGAAACGAATGAGCAGTTCTTC
CASSQDETNEQFF
>NA|TRBD1|TRBJ2-1|TRBV19
TGTGCCAGTAGTGAGACAGGGGACACCTACAATGAGCAGTTCTTC
CASSETGDTYNEQFF
>NA|NA|TRBJ1-1|TRBV9
TGTGCCAGCAGCCCTCCTCGGGGGAACACTGAAGCTTTCTTT
CASSPPRGNTEAFF
>NA|NA|TRBJ1-1|TRBV9
TGTGCCAGCAGCGTAGAGTACAGAACTGAAGCTTTCTTT
CASSVEYRTEAFF
>NA|NA|TRBJ2-2|TRBV7-9
TGTGCCAGCAGCTTAGGACTCGTAGGAGGGCTGTTTTTT
CASSLGLVGGLFF
>few|NA|TRBJ1-1|TRBV4-3
TGCGCCAGCAGCCAAGATCCCGAAGGGTACACTGAAGCTTTCTTT
CASSQDPEGYTEAFF
>NA|TRBD2|TRBJ2-3|TRBV7-3
TGTGCCAGCAGCTTAGGTAGCGGGAATATCGCAGATACGCAGTATTTT
CASSLGSGNIADTQYF